This T cell receptor beta chain was recovered during a study of cytomegalovirus exposure and HLA in healthy donors. The PCR employed 60 Vbeta primers together with 13 Jbeta primers. Repertoires were generated with immunoSEQ multiplex PCR, while TCRdb's copy carries only in-frame clones and drops some. The sample records 20,000 to 25,000 clones, about 78% being singletons. CDR3 length equals 12 residues. Trimming took 3 bases from V and 4 from J, leaving 7 bases between them. The germline V gene has CDR1 ENHRY and CDR2 SYGVKD. The source material was PBMCs. The chain carries TRBV10-3 and TRBJ2-7; possibly TRBD1 for D (6 bases). This TCR was recovered from a man between 60 and 70 years old in good health and CMV-seronegative. The CDR3 coding sequence is TGTGCCATCAGTGAAAGGGGGTACGAGCAGTACTTC. Translated: CAISERGYEQYF.